This TCR beta chain originates from a study of T cells in Graves' hyperthyroidism and ophthalmopathy (dated by TCRdb to the late 2010s). At the level of the whole study: Peripheral blood was collected at initial diagnosis, before any treatment. To identify TCR V-J signatures that set the groups apart, the researchers used a discovery cohort of 90 to 100 patients, made up of 40 to 45 with Graves' ophthalmopathy and some 58 with stable Graves' hyperthyroidism. Whether ophthalmopathy could be predicted prospectively was tested in an independent validation cohort made up of approximately 19 hyperthyroidism patients plus 17 patients who later progressed to ophthalmopathy. The approximately 100 discovery patients were randomly split 7:3 into training and test sets. The study also compared thyroid tissue and blood T-cell repertoires from several Graves' hyperthyroidism patients. After blood sampling, hyperthyroidism patients were treated with methimazole at a starting dose of 30 mg daily, and ophthalmopathy patients were treated with high-dose intravenous methylprednisolone. According to the paper, TCR Vbeta CDR3 sequencing was carried out on about 140 peripheral blood samples, which came from approximately 41 ophthalmopathy, approximately 78 hyperthyroidism and roughly 17 progressor patients. What the study reported, not specific to this receptor: Ophthalmopathy was separated from stable hyperthyroidism by a 13 V-J signature model, with over 85% sensitivity and about 81% specificity obtained in cross-validation and 80%/75% obtained in testing. Most expanded thyroid clonotypes (frequency above 0.001) were also detected in blood, suggesting blood repertoires may reflect thyroid immune responses. Sample size was not statistically predetermined, and blinding of investigators to group allocation was not performed. In validation, the model predicted progression to ophthalmopathy with approximately 69% sensitivity and approximately 78% specificity, a median of around 6.6 months before onset.

The CDR3 contains 15 residues, cysteine and phenylalanine counted. CDR3 DNA only is kept here, 45 bases in frame from base 1. Taken from the germline V gene, the CDR1 and CDR2 loops are SGHAT and FQNNGV. Trimmed from V: 1 base; trimmed from J: 4 bases; junction bases lacking a gene match: 5. Amplification of TCR beta CDR3 regions was carried out from RNA transcripts. A first-round RT-PCR of the TCR CDR3 used the HTBI primer set with the Qiagen OneStep RT-PCR kit. The libraries were constructed in a second round of multiplex PCR and then size-selected and purified. Paired-end sequencing of the libraries was performed with 100 bp reads on an Illumina HiSeq2000. The paper's processing steps were these. SOAPnuke was used to process the raw data, with reads discarded if the reads contained adapters or uncalled bases, had a mean Phred below 15, or lacked an exact constant-primer or identifier match. High-quality paired reads were merged with COPE v1.2.5, and unique nucleotide sequences were defined as clonotypes. MiTCR v1.1 was used to align clonotypes to the IMGT TRBV, TRBD and TRBJ reference segments. The analysis was restricted to V-J combinations with a frequency above 0.0001, which together covered 98% to 99.2% of the repertoires. The TCS score was defined as the ratio of F50 (clonal expansion) to E x V (chaos), calculated using BLOSUM62-based TCRdist between CDR3 peptides within each V-J. Welch's t-statistics and random forest reduced some 510 V-J features to 13, which were used in a naive Bayes classifier (R e1071). TCRdb handled the public reads itself, with Q25 trimming in fastp and clone calling in MiXCR, and kept productive beta chains. Merged by CDR3 protein, the rows form single entries marked with the most common genes and DNA. TCRdb, rather than the study authors, made the V and J calls. The table for this sample lists hundreds of thousands of distinct CDR3 sequences; roughly 14% of them were counted only once. The ten largest clonotypes hold about 13% of the sample.

Ophthalmopathy patients had moderately to severely active disease, with a Clinical Activity Score of 3 or more, a NOSPECS grade of 4 or more, and a disease duration of less than 3 months. Any patient with an uncontrolled infection, another autoimmune disease, pregnancy or lactation was excluded. Diagnoses were established on the basis of clinical symptoms, serum thyroxine and TRAb, thyroid ultrasound, and orbital computed tomography. PBMCs were separated from approximately 9.9 ml of fresh peripheral blood using Ficoll-Paque density gradient centrifugation. Total RNA was extracted with Trizol reagent, and quality was checked on an Agilent 2100 Bioanalyzer. Ten or more counts support this clonotype. Its cognate antigen has yet to be identified. No much larger clone is present one base from it, and per-base qualities are unavailable.

The clonotype comes from a man younger than 35 with Graves' ophthalmopathy. Material for sequencing was blood. This sequence uses TRBV11-2 and TRBJ2-7; 9 junctional bases match TRBD1. The CDR3 protein is CASSLVGTGNYEQYF. The sequenced DNA: TGTGCCAGCAGCTTAGTTGGGACAGGGAATTACGAGCAGTACTTC.